The 32 T cell receptor beta chains presented below share a single source sample, sequenced in a study of neoadjuvant anti-PD-1 for oral cavity cancer. The protocol was immunoSEQ multiplex PCR, while the TCRdb copy is restricted to in-frame clones and leaves out a portion. The data hold tens of thousands of clones, with about three quarters observed a single time. The sample's time point: after neoadjuvant nivolumab, at surgical resection. The input for sequencing was PBMCs, taken after nivolumab (anti-PD-1) treatment. The receptors shown here come from a person aged 40 to 85 with oral cavity squamous cell carcinoma.

The gene calls are TRBV7-9 and TRBJ2-7; D is undetermined. Germline assignment: CDR1 SEHNR and CDR2 FQNEAQ (reference sequence). The CDR3 runs to 14 residues. V lost 0 bases, J lost 3 bases, and 9 bases lay in between. In nucleotides, the CDR3 is TGTGCCAGCAGCTTAGCGCAGATCAGCTACGAGCAGTACTTC. Its translation: CASSLAQISYEQYF.

There are a few counts of this clone. The chain uses TRBV7-2 and TRBJ1-2; 9 bases agree with TRBD1. The CDR3 is made up of 13 amino acids. The V gene's germline CDR1 is SGHTA and CDR2 FQGNSA. The V and J ends lost 5 bases and 8 bases, in that order; junction bases with no gene match: 6. The CDR3 loop reads CASSVTGGVGYTF. The CDR3, as DNA: TGTGCCAGCAGCGTAACAGGGGGCGTCGGCTACACCTTC.

The V gene is TRBV6-5, the J gene TRBJ2-7, with D hard to call. The ends were cut back, 0 bases at V and 5 bases at J, with 14 bases in the middle. Germline CDR1 is MNHEY and CDR2 is SVGAGI. This CDR3 spans 15 amino acids. CDR3 in amino acids: CASSYSSPGQNEQYF. The CDR3 DNA follows: TGTGCCAGCAGTTACTCGAGTCCAGGTCAGAACGAGCAGTACTTC.

As concerns this clone: Other DNA sequences in the sample encode the same CDR3. In nucleotides, the CDR3 is TGTGCCAGCAGTGAACAGGGTATTACCTACGAGCAGTACTTC. Its protein is CASSEQGITYEQYF. V and J are TRBV2 and TRBJ2-7; TRBD1 is a possible D gene (5 bases). CDR3 size: 14 residues. Germline CDR1 SNHLY, CDR2 FYNNEI. Trimming left V 2 bases short and J 2 bases short, with 10 bases between.

V and J are TRBV2 and TRBJ2-2, with D perhaps TRBD1 (5 bases). V was clipped by 7 bases and J by 0 bases, with 12 bases between them. CDR3 length: 15 residues. CDR1 is SNHLY and CDR2 is FYNNEI in the germline V gene. The CDR3 sequence is CASKIRAANTGELFF. The CDR3 nucleotides are TGTGCCAGCAAGATCAGGGCTGCGAACACCGGGGAGCTGTTTTTT.

This clone has a single count. The chain has TRBV6-5 and TRBJ2-2; no clear D gene. V shed 4 bases and J shed 3 bases, with 9 bases lying between them. Germline CDR1 MNHEY, CDR2 SVGAGI. The CDR3 sequence is 14 residues long. CDR3 amino acids: CASSSGTYTGELFF. The CDR3 region has the DNA TGTGCCAGCAGTTCGGGCACCTACACCGGGGAGCTGTTTTTT.

This chain links TRBV29-1 with TRBJ2-1; TRBD1 might be the D (5 bases). Trimming removed 3 bases at V and 5 bases at J, with 14 bases between. This CDR3 has 14 amino acids. In germline, CDR1 is SQVTM, CDR2 ANQGSEA. The CDR3 sequence: CSVELSDRHNEQFF. The CDR3 bases are TGCAGCGTTGAGCTTTCAGACAGACACAATGAGCAGTTCTTC.

A few counts support this clone. The chain combines TRBV9 with TRBJ1-4; tentative D call: TRBD1 (5 bases). The CDR3 runs 15 residues. The V gene's germline CDR1 is SGDLS and CDR2 YYNGEE. Trimming cost V 0 bases and J 7 bases, with 13 bases left between them. CDR3 DNA sequence: TGTGCCAGCAGCGTAGGAGAGGGGCGGACTGAAAAACTGTTTTTT. Residues: CASSVGEGRTEKLFF.

The chain joins TRBV19 to TRBJ1-1, with 7 bases matching TRBD1. V gave up 4 bases and J gave up 4 bases; unmatched junction bases: 3. The germline gives CDR1 LNHDA, CDR2 SQIVND (reference sequence). CDR3 length: 13 residues. This CDR3 is CASSNRGGTEAFF. The CDR3 coding sequence is TGTGCCAGTAGTAACAGGGGTGGCACTGAAGCTTTCTTT.

The chain couples TRBV7-2 to TRBJ2-7, with D perhaps matching TRBD2 (5 bases). CDR1 is SGHTA and CDR2 is FQGNSA in the germline V gene. The CDR3 is made up of 14 amino acids. V was pared by 2 bases and J by 4 bases, with 12 bases between. This chain's CDR3 is CASSLRGAVYEQYF. As DNA, the CDR3 is TGTGCCAGCAGCTTAAGAGGAGCGGTATACGAGCAGTACTTC.

This clone was observed a few times. V and J are TRBV19 and TRBJ1-1; D may be TRBD1 (6 bases). Trimming shortened V by 0 bases and J by 2 bases, and 10 bases separated the two germline ends. This CDR3 is 15 amino acids long. Germline lookup yields CDR1 LNHDA and CDR2 SQIVND (reference sequence). The CDR3 is CASSIEGHVNTEAFF. The CDR3 DNA sequence: TGTGCCAGTAGTATAGAGGGACATGTAAACACTGAAGCTTTCTTT.

The chain links TRBV19 to TRBJ2-7; 9 bases align to TRBD1. CDR3 size: 16 residues. CDR1 is LNHDA and CDR2 is SQIVND in the germline V gene (reference sequence). V gave up 3 bases and J gave up 2 bases; unmatched junction bases: 8. CDR3 in DNA: TGTGCCAGTAGTATCTATCCCCGGGACAGGGCCTACGAGCAGTACTTC. Translated: CASSIYPRDRAYEQYF.

The CDR3 coding sequence is TGTGCCAGCAGCGCCGCCCCTACGGGAGGGTTAGATACGCAGTATTTT. Its protein product is CASSAAPTGGLDTQYF. The chain has TRBV9 and TRBJ2-3, with 8 bases aligning to TRBD2. This CDR3 contains 16 residues. V trimming: 3 bases; J trimming: 5 bases; junction bases outside the gene matches: 11. Germline V gene lookup returns CDR1 SGDLS and CDR2 YYNGEE. Using reference TRBV9 and TRBJ2-3 for the parts outside the CDR3, the full variable domain is DSGVTQTPKHLITATGQRVTLRCSPRSGDLSVYWYQQSLDQGLQFLIQYYNGEERAKGNILERFSAQQFPDLHSELNLSSLELGDSALYFCASSAAPTGGLDTQYFGPGTRLTVL.

The chain is built from TRBV6-6 and TRBJ2-5; weak D call: TRBD1 (6 bases). The CDR3 runs 14 residues. The germline CDR1 and CDR2 sequences are MNHNY and SVGAGI (reference sequence). The germline V and J ends were trimmed by 2 bases and 4 bases, with 11 bases remaining between them. CDR3 protein: CASSYDTGRETQYF. The CDR3 bases are TGTGCCAGCAGTTACGACACAGGGCGAGAGACCCAGTACTTC.

This rearrangement joins TRBV27 to TRBJ2-1; 8 bases fit TRBD2. This CDR3 is built from 17 residues. From germline, CDR1 is MNHEY and CDR2 SMNVEV (reference sequence). V was pared by 4 bases and J by 7 bases, with 15 bases of the junction left unmatched. The CDR3 sequence is CASSSPRAAGGSNEQFF. For the CDR3, the DNA is TGTGCCAGCAGTTCCCCGCGAGCGGCGGGAGGTTCTAATGAGCAGTTCTTC.

The J gene is TRBJ1-6, the V gene TRBV7-9, with D unclear. The CDR3 totals 15 residues. Germline CDR1 SEHNR, CDR2 FQNEAQ (reference sequence). The V gene lost 5 bases and the J gene lost 9 bases, with 17 bases spanning the gap. The CDR3 DNA follows: TGTGCCAGCAGCGAGGACGTAAGAGGCACTTCACCCCTCCACTTT. Amino acids: CASSEDVRGTSPLHF. Full variable domain (outside the CDR3, taken from reference TRBV7-9 and TRBJ1-6): DTGVSQNPRHKITKRGQNVTFRCDPISEHNRLYWYRQTLGQGPEFLTYFQNEAQLEKSRLLSDRFSAERPKGSFSTLEIQRTEQGDSAMYLCASSEDVRGTSPLHFGNGTRLTVT.

The chain links TRBV11-3 to TRBJ2-1; D perhaps matches TRBD2 (6 bases). Deletions cut 5 bases from V and 4 bases from J, with 15 bases between. The germline V gene has CDR1 SGHNT and CDR2 YENEEA. The CDR3 has 15 residues. The CDR3: CASSPGGVRYNEQFF. The DNA of the CDR3 is TGTGCCAGCAGCCCCGGGGGTGTTAGGTACAATGAGCAGTTCTTC.

J is TRBJ2-7 and V is TRBV6-1; D is unresolved. CDR1 and CDR2 from the germline V gene are MNHNS and SASEGT. Trimming left V 8 bases short and J 1 base short, with 12 bases between. This CDR3 contains 13 residues. The CDR3 sequence: CASSVDGSYEQYF. CDR3 bases: TGTGCCAGCTCCGTGGACGGGTCCTACGAGCAGTACTTC.

The chain has TRBV11-3 and TRBJ2-2; D gene unclear. From germline, CDR1 is SGHNT and CDR2 YENEEA. The germline V and J ends were trimmed by 3 bases and 0 bases, with 8 bases remaining between them. The CDR3 is made up of 15 amino acids. Here the CDR3 reads CASSFSGANTGELFF. In DNA, the CDR3 is TGTGCCAGCAGCTTCTCTGGAGCGAACACCGGGGAGCTGTTTTTT.

This clone was picked up a small number of times. The V gene is TRBV6-5, the J gene TRBJ2-3; tentative D call: TRBD2 (5 bases). The CDR3 length is 14 residues. The V gene's germline CDR1 is MNHEY and CDR2 SVGAGI. Trimming left V 2 bases short and J 3 bases short, with 9 bases between. The CDR3 nucleotides read TGTGCCAGCAGTTACGGGCTAGCTACAGATACGCAGTATTTT. Its protein product is CASSYGLATDTQYF.

The V gene is TRBV9, the J gene TRBJ1-1; weak D call: TRBD1 (6 bases). CDR1 SGDLS and CDR2 YYNGEE come from the germline V gene. Trimming shortened V by 3 bases and J by 6 bases, and 12 bases separated the two germline ends. This CDR3 has 13 residues. The CDR3 DNA sequence: TGTGCCAGCAGCGGTGGGGGCAGTCCTGAAGCTTTCTTT. This translates into CASSGGGSPEAFF.

This clone occurred once. As DNA, the CDR3 is TGTGCCAGCGGTCGGGTAGGGGGCGAGCAGTACTTC. Residues: CASGRVGGEQYF. The chain employs TRBV6-5 and TRBJ2-7; possibly TRBD1 for D (6 bases). Germline CDR1 MNHEY, CDR2 SVGAGI. The CDR3 covers 12 residues. V was trimmed by 8 bases and J by 6 bases, leaving 14 bases between them.

This chain links TRBV19 with TRBJ1-2, with D unclear. CDR1 and CDR2 from the germline V gene are LNHDA and SQIVND (reference sequence). The germline V and J ends were trimmed by 10 bases and 4 bases, with 19 bases remaining between them. The CDR3 loop spans 14 amino acids. The CDR3 loop reads CATQSAATSYGYTF. In DNA form, the CDR3 reads TGTGCCACCCAGTCGGCAGCAACCTCCTATGGCTACACCTTC.

V gene TRBV30 combines with J gene TRBJ2-7; 9 bases map to TRBD2. Trimming took 3 bases from V and 3 from J; bases not matched to a gene: 9. The germline gives CDR1 GTSNPN, CDR2 SVGIG (reference sequence). This CDR3 region has 15 residues. CDR3 residues: CAWSPLAGAHYEQYF. In DNA form, the CDR3 reads TGTGCCTGGAGCCCCTTAGCGGGAGCGCACTACGAGCAGTACTTC.

V is TRBV6-6 and J is TRBJ1-2, with 12 bases lining up with TRBD1. Germline V gives CDR1 MNHNY, CDR2 SVGAGI (reference sequence). The CDR3 sequence is 16 residues long. V shed 5 bases and J 8 bases; nucleotides not matched to a gene: 12. The CDR3 spells CASSPSQGQGARGYTF. The CDR3, as DNA: TGTGCCAGCAGTCCCAGCCAGGGACAGGGGGCGCGGGGCTACACCTTC.

The V and J genes are TRBV7-9 and TRBJ2-7; D remains unclear. Germline V gives CDR1 SEHNR, CDR2 FQNEAQ (reference sequence). The CDR3 is 15 amino acids. Between the trimmed V and J ends, which lost 0 bases and 4 bases, there was a span of 13 bases. The CDR3 loop reads CASSLAGSALYEQYF. CDR3 bases: TGTGCCAGCAGCTTAGCCGGGTCAGCACTTTACGAGCAGTACTTC.

This clone came up once. The J gene is TRBJ2-3, the V gene TRBV2; TRBD2 matches 14 bases. The CDR3 consists of 18 residues. Per the germline V gene, CDR1 is SNHLY and CDR2 is FYNNEI. J was trimmed by 5 bases and V by 8 bases; bases with no gene match: 15. The chain's CDR3 is CASRRGLAGALGKDTQYF. As DNA, the CDR3 is TGTGCCAGCCGGAGGGGACTAGCGGGGGCCCTGGGAAAAGATACGCAGTATTTT.

This clone was observed a few times. CDR3 loop: CASSLVRDSPLHF. The CDR3 nucleotides read TGTGCCAGCAGCTTGGTTCGGGATTCACCCCTCCACTTT. The chain employs TRBV5-5 and TRBJ1-6; D is undetermined. The CDR3 extends over 13 amino acids. Germline CDR1 and CDR2: SGHKS and YYEKEE (reference sequence). Trimming shortened V by 0 bases and J by 8 bases, and 6 bases separated the two germline ends. The full variable domain, its missing parts supplied by reference TRBV5-5 and TRBJ1-6, is DAGVTQSPTHLIKTRGQQVTLRCSPISGHKSVSWYQQVLGQGPQFIFQYYEKEERGRGNFPDRFSARQFPNYSSELNVNALLLGDSALYLCASSLVRDSPLHFGNGTRLTVT.

The sample holds a few counts of this clone. The chain uses TRBV11-3 and TRBJ1-6, with unresolved D. V was clipped by 1 base and J by 8 bases, with 6 bases between them. The V gene's germline CDR1 is SGHNT and CDR2 YENEEA. This CDR3 contains 13 residues. The CDR3 protein is CASSLGADSPLHF. In nucleotides, the CDR3 is TGTGCCAGCAGCTTAGGGGCGGATTCACCCCTCCACTTT. Full variable domain (remainder filled in from reference TRBV11-3 and TRBJ1-6): EAGVVQSPRYKIIEKKQPVAFWCNPISGHNTLYWYLQNLGQGPELLIRYENEEAVDDSQLPKDRFSAERLKGVDSTLKIQPAELGDSAVYLCASSLGADSPLHFGNGTRLTVT.

The V and J genes are TRBV28 and TRBJ1-1; no clear D gene. CDR1 and CDR2 from the germline V gene are MDHEN and SYDVKM. The CDR3 totals 14 residues. V was shortened by 6 bases and J by 0 bases, with 11 bases between the two germline ends. The CDR3 loop reads CASRLVAVNTEAFF. CDR3 nucleotides: TGTGCCAGCAGGCTTGTGGCGGTGAACACTGAAGCTTTCTTT. Full variable domain (outside the CDR3, taken from reference TRBV28 and TRBJ1-1): DVKVTQSSRYLVKRTGEKVFLECVQDMDHENMFWYRQDPGLGLRLIYFSYDVKMKEKGDIPEGYSVSREKKERFSLILESASTNQTSMYLCASRLVAVNTEAFFGQGTRLTVV.

The rearrangement joins TRBV6-5 to TRBJ1-3, with D uncertain. This CDR3 has 13 residues. Trimming removed 4 bases from V and 4 bases from J, with 8 bases in between. CDR1 and CDR2 (germline): MNHEY, SVGAGI. The CDR3 nucleotides are TGTGCCAGCAGTTTAAGGAGAGGAAACACCATATATTTT. Amino acids: CASSLRRGNTIYF.

V is TRBV19 and J is TRBJ2-7; 7 nucleotides agree with TRBD2. Germline loops: CDR1 LNHDA, CDR2 SQIVND (reference sequence). The CDR3 runs 16 residues. After removal of 4 bases from V and 3 bases from J, the junction contained 12 bases not matched to a gene. The CDR3 DNA reads TGTGCCAGTAGTAGAGACCGGGGACCGGGGGGCTACGAGCAGTACTTC. Encoded protein: CASSRDRGPGGYEQYF.